This entry concerns a single T cell receptor beta chain. This entry is derived from a study of T-cell reconstitution after alpha-beta-depleted transplantation in children. The TCRbeta library was prepared with unique molecular identifiers. TCRdb re-derived calls from the PCR reads in MiXCR, one entry per CDR3 protein. The sample yields 600,000 to 700,000 distinct CDR3 sequences, 16% seen once. The CDR3 runs to 15 residues. CDR1 is LGHNA and CDR2 is YSLEER in the germline V gene. V was cut by 0 bases and J by 2 bases, with 11 bases left in between. The clonotype comes from a human donor who donated a stem cell graft to a child with acute myeloid leukemia. This material consisted of PBMCs from the stem cell graft donor, taken from the stem cell graft. The J gene is TRBJ2-7, the V gene TRBV4-3; a possible D gene is TRBD2 (5 bases). CDR3 region: CASSQDAGVPYEQYF. CDR3 in DNA: TGCGCCAGCAGCCAAGATGCCGGGGTACCCTACGAGCAGTACTTC.